This TCR beta chain derives from a study of Graves' ophthalmopathy and Graves' hyperthyroidism. Study observations and caveats: Blood also contained most of the expanded thyroid clonotypes above 0.001 frequency.

This clonotype has a handful of counts. Its antigen is unidentified. Hyperthyroidism showing no ophthalmopathy within 18 months of follow-up was stable. Using RNA transcripts, the TCR beta CDR3 regions were amplified. Second-round multiplex PCR came after first-round RT-PCR with HTBI primers. One entry per CDR3 protein results from TCRdb running MiXCR on the multiplex PCR reads. The data show 620,000 or so distinct CDR3 sequences, with 22% seen just once and around 6.5% held by the top ten. This CDR3 is 14 amino acids long. Germline CDR1 reads SNHLY; CDR2 reads FYNNEI. Trimming pared 6 bases from V and 4 bases from J, leaving 15 bases between.

The receptor comes from a woman aged 18-30 years with stable Graves' hyperthyroidism. Some clones in this sample may be carry-over from other donors' samples. The chain joins TRBV2 to TRBJ1-1; possibly TRBD1 for D (5 bases). The source material was peripheral blood. CDR3 DNA: TGTGCCAGCAGCCGTGCGGCGGGGGTCACTGAAGCTTTCTTT. This codes for CASSRAAGVTEAFF. Full variable domain (missing parts from reference TRBV2 and TRBJ1-1): EPEVTQTPSHQVTQMGQEVILRCVPISNHLYFYWYRQILGQKVEFLVSFYNNEISEKSEIFDDQFSVERPDGSNFTLKIRSTKLEDSAMYFCASSRAAGVTEAFFGQGTRLTVV.